Listed here are 15 T cell receptor beta chains from one sample, sequenced in a study of control samples from healthy donors and cancer patients. Here immunoSEQ multiplex PCR was the method, and the copy in TCRdb shows in-frame clones only, minus some. The data hold roughly 80,000 clones, with roughly 89% observed a single time. The sample taken for sequencing was blood. Receptors were obtained from a man over 45 in good health.

This chain connects TRBV9 to TRBJ2-7, with D unresolved. Per the germline V gene, CDR1 is SGDLS and CDR2 is YYNGEE. The CDR3 totals 13 residues. Trimming removed 0 bases from V and 6 bases from J, with 10 bases in between. CDR3 bases: TGTGCCAGCAGCGTAGACGCGTCCCGCGAGCAGTACTTC. It translates to CASSVDASREQYF.

The V and J genes are TRBV29-1 and TRBJ2-7; 10 bases are a match to TRBD1. Losses at the gene ends were 4 bases for V and 1 base for J; bases not matched to a gene: 7. Germline V gives CDR1 SQVTM, CDR2 ANQGSEA. The CDR3 consists of 15 residues. In DNA form, the CDR3 reads TGCAGCGTTGGGGACAGGGGATTATTTTCCTACGAGCAGTACTTC. It specifies CSVGDRGLFSYEQYF.

The chain couples TRBV3-1 (or the pseudogene TRBV3-2) to TRBJ1-5, with D unresolved. The germline V and J ends were trimmed by 1 base and 4 bases, with 5 bases remaining between them. Germline CDR1 is LGHDT and CDR2 is YNNKEL (reference sequence). This CDR3 is built from 13 residues. The CDR3: CASSQGGNQPQHF. The DNA for the CDR3 is TGTGCCAGCAGCCAAGGTGGTAATCAGCCCCAGCATTTT.

This chain joins TRBV5-6 and TRBJ2-3, with TRBD2 matching 7 bases. Germline V gene lookup returns CDR1 SGHDT and CDR2 YYEEEE. Trimming cost V 0 bases and J 2 bases; bases outside gene matches: 12. The CDR3 is made up of 18 amino acids. This CDR3 is CASSLGPRRGTVTDTQYF. The CDR3 DNA reads as TGTGCCAGCAGCTTGGGCCCTCGGCGGGGGACCGTCACAGATACGCAGTATTTT. Together with reference TRBV5-6 and TRBJ2-3, the CDR3 gives the full variable domain: DAGVTQSPTHLIKTRGQQVTLRCSPKSGHDTVSWYQQALGQGPQFIFQYYEEEERQRGNFPDRFSGHQFPNYSSELNVNALLLGDSALYLCASSLGPRRGTVTDTQYFGPGTRLTVL.

The chain's CDR3 is CASSLWGNTEAFF. CDR3 sequence (DNA): TGCGCCAGCAGCTTGTGGGGGAACACTGAAGCTTTCTTT. This chain connects TRBV5-1 to TRBJ1-1; no clear D gene. The CDR3 length is 13 residues. Trimming shortened V by 1 base and J by 1 base, and 5 bases separated the two germline ends. Germline V gives CDR1 SGHRS, CDR2 YFSETQ.

The rearrangement uses TRBV19 and TRBJ1-1; D remains unclear. V lost 1 base and J 1 base, leaving 10 bases between the germline ends. In germline, CDR1 is LNHDA, CDR2 SQIVND (reference sequence). This CDR3 has 15 amino acids. For the CDR3, the DNA is TGTGCCAGTAGTATAGCCAGTGATGGGAACACTGAAGCTTTCTTT. Translated, it gives CASSIASDGNTEAFF. Drawing the rest from reference TRBV19 and TRBJ1-1, the complete variable domain is DGGITQSPKYLFRKEGQNVTLSCEQNLNHDAMYWYRQDPGQGLRLIYYSQIVNDFQKGDIAEGYSVSREKKESFPLTVTSAQKNPTAFYLCASSIASDGNTEAFFGQGTRLTVV.

V usage is TRBV30 and J usage is TRBJ2-2, with 9 bases matching TRBD1. The CDR3 is made up of 17 amino acids. V trimming: 4 bases; J trimming: 1 base; junction bases outside the gene matches: 10. Germline values: CDR1 GTSNPN, CDR2 SVGIG (reference sequence). This CDR3 reads CAWKQGATLLNTGELFF. For the CDR3, the DNA is TGTGCCTGGAAACAGGGGGCCACCCTCCTGAACACCGGGGAGCTGTTTTTT.

J is TRBJ2-3 and V is TRBV10-1; D is possibly TRBD2 (5 bases). Germline values: CDR1 WNHNN, CDR2 SYGVQD (reference sequence). The CDR3 covers 15 residues. Trimming took 4 bases from V and 0 from J, leaving 11 bases between them. CDR3 nucleotide sequence: TGCGCCAGCAGTGGAACTAGTGGGAGCACAGATACGCAGTATTTT. It yields the protein CASSGTSGSTDTQYF.

The chain uses TRBV2 and TRBJ2-2; the D call may be TRBD1 or TRBD2 (6 bases each). Trimming cost V 8 bases and J 6 bases, with 16 bases left between them. Germline CDR1 and CDR2: SNHLY and FYNNEI. This CDR3 is 14 amino acids long. As DNA, the CDR3 is TGTGCCAGCTTCCAAGCGGAGGGGGCCGGGGAGCTGTTTTTT. This sequence encodes CASFQAEGAGELFF.

This clone came up once. As DNA, the CDR3 is TGTGCCAGCAGCTTAGCTAGGACAGGGGGCTGGTTGAGCACTGAAGCTTTCTTT. This translates into CASSLARTGGWLSTEAFF. The rearrangement links TRBV7-9 to TRBJ1-1; TRBD1 matches 11 bases. CDR3 length: 18 amino acids. Germline V gene sequence: CDR1 SEHNR, CDR2 FQNEAQ (reference sequence). The ends lost 0 bases at V and 4 bases at J; junction bases unmatched: 10.

The chain couples TRBV9 to TRBJ2-5; 14 bases line up with TRBD2. CDR1 is SGDLS and CDR2 is YYNGEE in the germline V gene. This CDR3 contains 16 residues. The junction had 6 bases not matched to a gene; V was cut back by 3 bases and J by 5 bases. CDR3 nucleotide sequence: TGTGCCAGCAGCGCGACTAGCGGGGGGGCACAGGAGACCCAGTACTTC. Its translation: CASSATSGGAQETQYF.

The chain combines TRBV6-5 with TRBJ1-1, with 9 bases that match TRBD1. This CDR3 contains 15 residues. Germline values: CDR1 MNHEY, CDR2 SVGAGI. V dropped 6 bases and J dropped 4; count of bases not matched to a gene: 9. CDR3 bases: TGTGCCAGCAGGGTGGACAGGGGAGGAAGCACTGAAGCTTTCTTT. Encoded protein: CASRVDRGGSTEAFF.

CDR3 residues: CASSLSGQGMGWNTEAFF. CDR3 sequence (DNA): TGTGCCAGCAGTTTATCGGGACAGGGGATGGGGTGGAATACTGAAGCTTTCTTT. V usage is TRBV27 and J usage is TRBJ1-1, with TRBD1 identical over 10 bases. Germline V gene data show CDR1 as MNHEY and CDR2 as SMNVEV (reference sequence). The CDR3 covers 18 residues. Trimming removed 0 bases from V and 5 bases from J; junction bases left unmatched: 12.

The V and J genes are TRBV5-4 and TRBJ2-7, with 13 nucleotides matching TRBD2. The CDR3 has 17 amino acids. V shed 4 bases, J shed 5 bases, and the junction held 12 bases outside the gene matches. CDR1 is SGHNT and CDR2 is YYREEE in the germline V gene (reference sequence). The CDR3 loop reads CASSPTSGGPSGDEQYF. The CDR3 bases are TGTGCCAGCAGCCCGACTAGCGGGGGGCCTTCGGGCGACGAGCAGTACTTC.

This chain links TRBV6-5 with TRBJ1-2, with D perhaps TRBD1 (6 bases). The V and J ends lost 5 bases and 2 bases respectively, with 15 bases between them. CDR3 length: 15 residues. Germline V lookup: CDR1 MNHEY, CDR2 SVGAGI. The CDR3 region has the DNA TGTGCCAGCAGTAGTCCGGGGGCGGCGAACTATGGCTACACCTTC. Protein: CASSSPGAANYGYTF.